This T cell receptor beta chain was recorded in a study of CD8+CD57+ T cells in acquired aplastic anemia. As concerns this clonotype: Its antigen is not known.

CDR1 is SNHLY, CDR2 FYNNEI, per germline. This CDR3 spans 12 amino acids. V lost 3 bases and J lost 5, with 7 bases in between. Regarding the study as a whole: Patients and controls turned out to have twenty-nine CD8+ CDR3 sequences in common.

The use of genomic DNA as template underpinned the TCR beta VDJ and CDR3 profiling. MiXCR was run by TCRdb on the reads, yielding one entry per CDR3 protein. The table has approximately 170,000 distinct CDR3 sequences, 60% to 70% seen once. The clonotype originates from a human donor in good health. This chain links TRBV2 with TRBJ1-1; TRBD1 might be the D (5 bases). Sequencing was done on a sample of sorted CD4+, CD8+, or CD8+CD57+ T cells (not recorded which) from PBMCs. In DNA form, the CDR3 reads TGTGCCAGCAGTGATCCAGGGACTGAAGCTTTCTTT. It specifies CASSDPGTEAFF.